This TCR beta chain is from a study of glioma-infiltrating T cells after dendritic cell vaccination. Study at large: Autologous tumor lysate-pulsed dendritic cell vaccination was given between about 2002 and 2012. Notes on the study in general: Complete blood and tumor specimen sets were limited to few patients.

With regard to this clone: What it recognizes is unknown.

Sequencing used immunoSEQ multiplex PCR; TCRdb keeps in-frame clones, though not all of them. Here the sample spans about 100,000 clones, 79% being singletons. The V end was cut by 7 bases, the J end by 3 bases, with 10 bases between. This CDR3 spans 13 amino acids. Germline values: CDR1 ENHRY, CDR2 SYGVKD. The TCR comes from a human donor with glioblastoma. The rearrangement uses TRBV10-3 and TRBJ1-5; perhaps TRBD1 as D (5 bases). Sample: blood, taken before dendritic cell vaccination. The CDR3 DNA reads as TGTGCCATCACGGGGGAGCCCAATCAGCCCCAGCATTTT. This sequence encodes CAITGEPNQPQHF.